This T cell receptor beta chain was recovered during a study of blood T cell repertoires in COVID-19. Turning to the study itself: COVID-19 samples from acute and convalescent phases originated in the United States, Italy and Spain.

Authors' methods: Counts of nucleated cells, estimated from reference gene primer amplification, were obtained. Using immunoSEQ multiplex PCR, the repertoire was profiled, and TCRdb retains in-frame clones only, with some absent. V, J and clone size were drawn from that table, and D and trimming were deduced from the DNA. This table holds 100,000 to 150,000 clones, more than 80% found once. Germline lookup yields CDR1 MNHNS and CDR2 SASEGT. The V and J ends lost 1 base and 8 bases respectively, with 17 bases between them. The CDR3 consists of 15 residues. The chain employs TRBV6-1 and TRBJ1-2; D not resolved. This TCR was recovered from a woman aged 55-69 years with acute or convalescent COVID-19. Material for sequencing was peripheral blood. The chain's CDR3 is CASSEEGPLTGGYTF. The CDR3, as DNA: TGTGCCAGCAGTGAAGAAGGACCTCTCACGGGAGGCTACACCTTC.